What follows describes a single T cell receptor (beta chain). Its antigen is as yet unknown. Trimming pared 1 base from V and 4 bases from J, leaving 16 bases between. The CDR3 covers 16 residues. Germline lookup yields CDR1 KGHSH and CDR2 LQKENI. Overlapping HIV-1 Gag 15-mer peptides at approximately 1 ug per peptide per mL were used. Sorted nonresponding memory CD4+ T cells were CD40L-negative, CD69-negative, CD45RO-high. The sample is drawn from a study of persistence of HIV-infected CD4 T cells. The libraries were made with immunoSEQ version 4 in survey mode. Assay used: immunoSEQ multiplex PCR; TCRdb lists only in-frame clones, some missing. The sample includes tens of thousands of clones, around 78% of them seen just once.

This clonotype was sampled from an adult man with HIV who was CMV-seropositive. The chain has TRBV18 and TRBJ2-5; D perhaps matches TRBD1 (7 bases). The sequencing used CD4+ T cells sorted from PBMCs after roughly 18-hour stimulation, collected from a patient who received antiretroviral therapy. CDR3 loop: CASSPRAGGFGETQYF. CDR3 DNA: TGTGCCAGCTCACCACGAGCAGGGGGGTTTGGAGAGACCCAGTACTTC.